This T cell receptor (beta chain) was documented in a study of CD8 T cells in Susac syndrome. RNA totalling roughly 0.45 to 1 ug underwent reverse transcription with random hexamers. TCRdb reprocessed the immunoSEQ multiplex PCR reads via MiXCR and lists one record per CDR3 protein. The table has over 350,000 distinct CDR3 sequences, approximately 85% seen once. The V end lost 4 bases, the J end lost 8 bases, and 9 bases lay between the germline ends. CDR1 SQVTM and CDR2 ANQGSEA come from the germline V gene. The CDR3 has 12 amino acids. The source is a human donor with multiple sclerosis. Sequenced input: CD8+ T cells from PBMCs. The chain carries TRBV29-1 and TRBJ1-6; D possibly corresponds to TRBD1 (5 bases). The chain's CDR3 is CSVGGGDSPLHF. The CDR3 nucleotides read TGCAGCGTTGGCGGGGGTGATTCACCCCTCCACTTT.